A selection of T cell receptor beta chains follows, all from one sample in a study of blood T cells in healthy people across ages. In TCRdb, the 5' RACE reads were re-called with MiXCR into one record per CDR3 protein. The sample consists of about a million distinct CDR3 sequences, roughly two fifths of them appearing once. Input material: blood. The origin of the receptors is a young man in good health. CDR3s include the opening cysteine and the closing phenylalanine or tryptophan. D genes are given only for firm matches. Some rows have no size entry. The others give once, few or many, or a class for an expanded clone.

cdr3_aa: CASGEGGGVTDTQYF; clone_size: .; j_call: TRBJ2-3; d_call: TRBD2; v_call: TRBV9
cdr3_aa: CASSQGTGNNQPQHF; clone_size: .; j_call: TRBJ1-5; d_call: TRBD1; v_call: TRBV3-1
cdr3_aa: CASSPRRQVTSTEAFF; clone_size: .; j_call: TRBJ1-1; d_call: .; v_call: TRBV13
cdr3_aa: CASSLIGQFYGYTF; clone_size: many; j_call: TRBJ1-2; d_call: .; v_call: TRBV5-1
cdr3_aa: CSAKWRSRTDTQYF; clone_size: .; j_call: TRBJ2-3; d_call: .; v_call: TRBV20-1
cdr3_aa: CASSLMRDRAPGTQYF; clone_size: .; j_call: TRBJ2-3; d_call: TRBD1; v_call: TRBV12-3/TRBV12-4
cdr3_aa: CASSLGDSYGYTF; clone_size: many; j_call: TRBJ1-2; d_call: .; v_call: TRBV11-2
cdr3_aa: CASQRATGANEKLFF; clone_size: few; j_call: TRBJ1-4; d_call: TRBD1; v_call: TRBV2
cdr3_aa: CASSLAGGDSEKLFF; clone_size: few; j_call: TRBJ1-4; d_call: .; v_call: TRBV7-2
cdr3_aa: CASSSGTAYYPPINYGYTF; clone_size: few; j_call: TRBJ1-2; d_call: TRBD1; v_call: TRBV27
cdr3_aa: CASSPFSGLGNEQFF; clone_size: .; j_call: TRBJ2-1; d_call: .; v_call: TRBV9
cdr3_aa: CASSPHLPTATNEKLFF; clone_size: few; j_call: TRBJ1-4; d_call: .; v_call: TRBV14
cdr3_aa: CASSQEAGGRTETQYF; clone_size: .; j_call: .; d_call: TRBD2; v_call: TRBV14
cdr3_aa: CASSSGVVANTGELFF; clone_size: .; j_call: TRBJ2-2; d_call: .; v_call: TRBV12-3/TRBV12-4
cdr3_aa: CAIRSIPGQGMNTEAFF; clone_size: few; j_call: TRBJ1-1; d_call: TRBD1; v_call: TRBV10-3
cdr3_aa: CSATRTSGFTDTQYF; clone_size: .; j_call: TRBJ2-3; d_call: TRBD2; v_call: TRBV20-1
cdr3_aa: CASSLFGYNQPQHF; clone_size: .; j_call: TRBJ1-5; d_call: .; v_call: TRBV12-3/TRBV12-4
cdr3_aa: CASSETNSNQPQHF; clone_size: few; j_call: TRBJ1-5; d_call: .; v_call: TRBV2
cdr3_aa: CASSSVLANIYNEQYF; clone_size: few; j_call: TRBJ2-5; d_call: .; v_call: TRBV12-3/TRBV12-4
cdr3_aa: CASSLGFASGLYNEQFF; clone_size: .; j_call: TRBJ2-1; d_call: TRBD2; v_call: TRBV7-8
cdr3_aa: CASTGLAGIDTQYF; clone_size: few; j_call: TRBJ2-3; d_call: TRBD2; v_call: TRBV25-1
cdr3_aa: CASSFSVNTGELFF; clone_size: few; j_call: TRBJ2-2; d_call: .; v_call: TRBV11-1
cdr3_aa: CASSLAFSGQGMNTEAFF; clone_size: .; j_call: TRBJ1-1; d_call: TRBD1; v_call: TRBV5-1
cdr3_aa: CASSFRGFNEQFF; clone_size: .; j_call: TRBJ2-1; d_call: .; v_call: TRBV27
cdr3_aa: CAISESTRGSSYNEQFF; clone_size: few; j_call: TRBJ2-1; d_call: TRBD2; v_call: TRBV10-3
cdr3_aa: CASSSDSNTEAFF; clone_size: many; j_call: TRBJ1-1; d_call: .; v_call: TRBV5-1
cdr3_aa: CASTHIPGIPGWGDYGYTF; clone_size: .; j_call: TRBJ1-2; d_call: .; v_call: TRBV7-2
cdr3_aa: CASSQARGGGGYTF; clone_size: .; j_call: TRBJ1-2; d_call: .; v_call: TRBV14
cdr3_aa: CASGLTGGNNEQFF; clone_size: .; j_call: TRBJ2-1; d_call: TRBD1; v_call: TRBV12-5
cdr3_aa: CSARSGNEKLFF; clone_size: .; j_call: TRBJ1-4; d_call: .; v_call: TRBV20-1
cdr3_aa: CASSPSGTNYGYTF; clone_size: few; j_call: TRBJ1-2; d_call: .; v_call: TRBV5-6
cdr3_aa: CASSRGFSYGYTF; clone_size: .; j_call: TRBJ1-2; d_call: .; v_call: TRBV25-1
cdr3_aa: CASSKQADEQYF; clone_size: .; j_call: TRBJ2-7; d_call: .; v_call: TRBV18
cdr3_aa: CASSLDGSLRQPQHF; clone_size: .; j_call: TRBJ1-5; d_call: .; v_call: TRBV5-1
cdr3_aa: CASSYSSRYLYGYTF; clone_size: few; j_call: TRBJ1-2; d_call: .; v_call: TRBV6-2/TRBV6-3
cdr3_aa: CASTPSGGITEAFF; clone_size: few; j_call: TRBJ1-1; d_call: .; v_call: TRBV12-3/TRBV12-4
cdr3_aa: CASSQESGVDTEAFF; clone_size: few; j_call: TRBJ1-1; d_call: .; v_call: TRBV4-3
cdr3_aa: CSARTGAFNEQFF; clone_size: few; j_call: TRBJ2-1; d_call: TRBD1; v_call: TRBV20-1
cdr3_aa: CASSQVSGQGYEQFF; clone_size: .; j_call: TRBJ2-1; d_call: TRBD1; v_call: TRBV4-1